This entry lists 10 T cell receptor beta chains sequenced from one sample in a study of CD8+CD57+ T cells in acquired aplastic anemia. Patients included in sequencing had previously demonstrated CD8+CD57+ cell expansion by flow cytometry. Genomic DNA, the template, was used for profiling of the TCR beta VDJ and CDR3. TCRdb re-called the reads with MiXCR, one entry per CDR3 protein. The sample records around 200,000 distinct CDR3 sequences, 60% to 80% being singletons. Sequences were obtained from sorted CD4+, CD8+, or CD8+CD57+ T cells (not recorded which) from PBMCs. These TCRs come from a human donor with aplastic anemia.

This clonotype was picked up many times. The V gene is TRBV5-6, the J gene TRBJ2-7; D unclear. Trimming took off 4 bases at V and 7 bases at J, with 15 bases between the two ends. This CDR3 has 13 amino acids. Germline values: CDR1 SGHDT, CDR2 YYEEEE. The CDR3 DNA is TGTGCCAGCAGCCTATGGGCCGGCCTGGAGCAGTACTTC. Its translation is CASSLWAGLEQYF.

The chain carries TRBV20-1 and TRBJ2-6; a weak D match, TRBD1 (6 bases). The CDR3 loop spans 15 amino acids. CDR1 is DFQATT and CDR2 is SNEGSKA in the germline V gene (reference sequence). Trimming took off 4 bases at V and 4 bases at J, with 14 bases between the two ends. The CDR3 bases are TGCAGTGCTACCCAACAGGGTTCCGGGGCCAACGTCCTGACTTTC. Amino acid sequence: CSATQQGSGANVLTF.

The chain employs TRBV7-2 and TRBJ2-3; 9 positions agree with TRBD2. The J segment lost 0 bases and the V segment lost 0 bases, leaving 4 bases of the junction unmatched. Germline CDR1 and CDR2: SGHTA and FQGNSA. The CDR3 loop spans 17 amino acids. In nucleotides, the CDR3 is TGTGCCAGCAGCTTAGCGCTCCTAGCGGGGAGCACAGATACGCAGTATTTT. As protein: CASSLALLAGSTDTQYF.

The rearrangement uses TRBV11-1 and TRBJ2-7; D uncertain. The J call may be incorrect, as the DNA end agrees better with TRBJ2-1. CDR1 is SGHAT and CDR2 is FQDESV in the germline V gene (reference sequence). The CDR3 is made up of 15 amino acids. CDR3 nucleotides: TGTGCCAGCAGCTCCGTGATCGAGAGTAACAATGAGCAGTTCTTC. Amino acid sequence: CASSSVIESNNEQFF.

CDR3 DNA sequence: TGTGCCAGCAGTCAGGCCCAGGAGAAGACTGAAGCTTTCTTT. Its translation: CASSQAQEKTEAFF. The gene calls are TRBV25-1 and TRBJ1-1; D is uncertain. Germline assignment: CDR1 MGHDK and CDR2 SYGVNS. The length of the CDR3 is 14 residues. Deletions cut 5 bases from V and 5 bases from J, with 15 bases between. Based on the CDR3 plus reference TRBV25-1 and TRBJ1-1, the full variable domain is EADIYQTPRYLVIGTGKKITLECSQTMGHDKMYWYQQDPGMELHLIHYSYGVNSTEKGDLSSESTVSRIRTEHFPLTLESARPSHTSQYLCASSQAQEKTEAFFGQGTRLTVV.

This chain connects TRBV10-3 to TRBJ2-7; 7 bases align to TRBD2. Germline V gene lookup returns CDR1 ENHRY and CDR2 SYGVKD. V lost 2 bases and J lost 6; bases outside the gene matches: 7. The CDR3 is 14 amino acids. Here the CDR3 DNA reads TGTGCCATCAGTGAGGCCCTAGCGGCTTCCGAGCAGTACTTC. Its translation: CAISEALAASEQYF.

The chain uses TRBV7-3 and TRBJ1-1; maybe TRBD1 (5 bases). CDR1 SGHTA and CDR2 FQGTGA come from the germline V gene. The V end was cut by 5 bases, the J end by 6 bases, with 22 bases between. This CDR3 has 16 amino acids. The CDR3 DNA is TGTGCCAGCAGCGACACCCAGCAGGGAGTAATCGCTGAAGCTTTCTTT. It is translated as CASSDTQQGVIAEAFF.

The chain has TRBV2 and TRBJ1-5; no clear D. The CDR3 spans 14 residues. Trimming stripped 4 bases from V and 9 bases from J, with 16 bases between. CDR1 and CDR2 from the germline V gene are SNHLY and FYNNEI. The CDR3 DNA follows: TGTGCCAGCAGTGCAATGGGTCCCATAGGGCCCCAGCATTTT. It specifies CASSAMGPIGPQHF. Full variable domain (remainder filled in from reference TRBV2 and TRBJ1-5): EPEVTQTPSHQVTQMGQEVILRCVPISNHLYFYWYRQILGQKVEFLVSFYNNEISEKSEIFDDQFSVERPDGSNFTLKIRSTKLEDSAMYFCASSAMGPIGPQHFGDGTRLSIL.

The rearrangement uses TRBV20-1 and TRBJ2-5, with 11 positions matching TRBD2. The CDR3 contains 15 residues. Germline V gene lookup returns CDR1 DFQATT and CDR2 SNEGSKA (reference sequence). V trimming: 3 bases; J trimming: 3 bases; junction bases outside the gene matches: 6. CDR3 bases: TGCAGTGCTAGTCATCCGGGACTAGCGGAAGAGACCCAGTACTTC. Protein product: CSASHPGLAEETQYF.

The chain links TRBV11-3 to TRBJ1-5; no clear D. In germline, CDR1 is SGHNT, CDR2 YENEEA. Trimming took off 3 bases at V and 2 bases at J, with 11 bases between the two ends. The CDR3 extends over 15 amino acids. The CDR3 bases are TGTGCCAGCAGCTTGGATTCGTTGGGCAATCAGCCCCAGCATTTT. Translating it yields CASSLDSLGNQPQHF.